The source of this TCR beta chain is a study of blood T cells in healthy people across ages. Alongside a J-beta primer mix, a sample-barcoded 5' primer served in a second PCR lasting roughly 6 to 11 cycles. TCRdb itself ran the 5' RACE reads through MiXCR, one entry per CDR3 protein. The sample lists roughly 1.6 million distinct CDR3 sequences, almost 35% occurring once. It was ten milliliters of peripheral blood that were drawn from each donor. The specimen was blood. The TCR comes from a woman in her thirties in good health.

CDR3 sequence: CAISEWGSGGPAVVALYNEQFF. The CDR3 region has the DNA TGTGCCATCAGTGAGTGGGGTAGCGGGGGCCCTGCTGTAGTAGCTCTCTACAATGAGCAGTTCTTC. The chain has TRBV10-3 and TRBJ2-1; 9 nucleotides agree with TRBD2. Germline V gene lookup returns CDR1 ENHRY and CDR2 SYGVKD. Trimming took 1 base from V and 3 from J; bases not matched to a gene: 22. The CDR3 runs to 22 residues.